This T cell receptor (beta chain) was retrieved from a study of tumor and adjacent non-tumor tissue in lung cancer. Study-wide background: Histology: 12 adenocarcinoma, a couple of squamous cell carcinoma, 1 small cell lung cancer. The patients, 10 men and 5 or 6 women, were roughly 30 to 80 with stage I to III disease.

CDR1 and CDR2 from the germline V gene are SGHRS and YFSETQ. The CDR3 is 15 residues long. The library came from three nested PCR rounds adapted from ARM-PCR protocols. Using its own MiXCR run on the multiplex PCR reads, TCRdb lists one record per CDR3 protein. The table includes 200,000 or so distinct CDR3 sequences, about 76% detected once. Details on this clonotype: The target antigen is unknown. The junction does not match germline at one end; this may be a read error.

No cell sorting was done before RNA was extracted from the tissue. Study outcomes and limitations: Significantly higher TCR diversity was found in tumor than normal lung. In normal lung, the top 100 clones were significantly more dominant than in tumor.

The chain employs TRBV5-1 and TRBJ2-1; D possibly corresponds to TRBD2 (6 bases). This clonotype originated in a man aged 60 to 69 with non-small cell lung cancer. The sample consisted of lung tumor tissue. The DNA for the CDR3 is TGCGCCAACAGCTTGGATACGCGGGGTTACAATGAGCAGTTCTTC. It codes for CANSLDTRGYNEQFF.